Each of the 18 T cell receptor beta chains below was sequenced from the same sample in a study of CD8 T cells in Susac syndrome. An input of roughly 0.5 to 1 ug of RNA was subjected to reverse transcription using random hexamers. From the immunoSEQ multiplex PCR reads, TCRdb called clonotypes with MiXCR, one entry per CDR3 protein. Among around 130,000 distinct CDR3 sequences listed, about 90% were seen once. Sequencing was carried out using CD8+ T cells from PBMCs. The receptors derive from a human donor with multiple sclerosis.

This chain joins TRBV24-1 and TRBJ2-5; the D gene could be TRBD1 or TRBD2 (5 bases each). This CDR3 region has 17 residues. The ends were cut back, 0 bases at V and 2 bases at J, with 15 bases in the middle. CDR1 and CDR2 (germline): KGHDR, SFDVKD. The CDR3 bases are TGTGCCACCAGTGATTTGACCGACAGAGGGGCACAAGAGACCCAGTACTTC. This codes for CATSDLTDRGAQETQYF.

The genes are TRBV9 and TRBJ1-4; D not certain. With 2 bases removed from V and 5 bases from J, the gap between germline ends came to 7 bases. The CDR3 sequence is 13 residues long. CDR1 and CDR2 from the germline V gene are SGDLS and YYNGEE. CDR3 coding DNA: TGTGCCAGCAGCGTCGAACTAAATGAAAAACTGTTTTTT. Translating it yields CASSVELNEKLFF.

This chain connects TRBV18 to TRBJ2-7; the D gene is possibly TRBD1 (6 bases). The CDR3 sequence is 12 residues long. Germline CDR1 and CDR2: KGHSH and LQKENI. V dropped 5 bases and J dropped 4 bases, with 9 bases sitting between them. The CDR3 region has the DNA TGTGCCAGCTCAGATACAGGGTACGAGCAGTACTTC. This translates into CASSDTGYEQYF.

The sample holds a few counts of this clonotype. This chain joins TRBV28 and TRBJ2-7; TRBD2 agrees at 12 bases. V was pared by 5 bases and J by 4 bases, with 6 bases of the junction left unmatched. The CDR3 totals 15 residues. Germline values: CDR1 MDHEN, CDR2 SYDVKM. The CDR3, as DNA: TGTGCCAGCAGTCAGGGACTAGCGGGTCTTTACGAGCAGTACTTC. Encoded protein: CASSQGLAGLYEQYF.

The rearrangement links TRBV29-1 to TRBJ1-1; the match to TRBD1 covers 7 bases. Germline CDR1 and CDR2: SQVTM and ANQGSEA. The length of the CDR3 is 13 residues. V dropped 6 bases and J dropped 1; count of bases not matched to a gene: 5. CDR3 nucleotides: TGCAGCGTATCAGGGGGATCGAACACTGAAGCTTTCTTT. Amino acids: CSVSGGSNTEAFF.

The chain uses TRBV5-1 and TRBJ2-7, with TRBD1 matching 7 bases. V trimming: 0 bases; J trimming: 5 bases; junction bases outside the gene matches: 8. Per the germline V gene, CDR1 is SGHRS and CDR2 is YFSETQ. CDR3 size: 15 residues. The CDR3 region is CASSLDLQGLNEQYF. The CDR3 nucleotides are TGCGCCAGCAGCTTGGATTTACAGGGGCTAAACGAGCAGTACTTC. Filled out from reference TRBV5-1 and TRBJ2-7, the complete variable domain reads KAGVTQTPRYLIKTRGQQVTLSCSPISGHRSVSWYQQTPGQGLQFLFEYFSETQRNKGNFPGRFSGRQFSNSRSEMNVSTLELGDSALYLCASSLDLQGLNEQYFGPGTRLTVT.

The chain combines TRBV6-5 with TRBJ1-5; no clear D. V lost 5 bases and J lost 4, with 12 bases in between. Germline-derived CDR1 and CDR2 are MNHEY and SVGAGI. This CDR3 contains 14 residues. CDR3 DNA sequence: TGTGCCAGCAGTCCCAGCCCCCAAAATCAGCCCCAGCATTTT. Its protein product is CASSPSPQNQPQHF.

The gene calls are TRBV7-9 and TRBJ2-2; TRBD1 might be the D (6 bases). Germline V CDR1 and CDR2: SEHNR, FQNEAQ (reference sequence). The CDR3 contains 15 residues. Between the trimmed V and J ends, which lost 1 base and 4 bases, there was a span of 10 bases. The CDR3 coding sequence is TGTGCCAGCAGCTTAGTGACAGGTCCCACCGGGGAGCTGTTTTTT. The encoded protein is CASSLVTGPTGELFF.

The chain combines TRBV6-2 or TRBV6-3 with TRBJ2-1, with TRBD1 matching 9 bases. The CDR3 sequence is 15 residues long. The V and J ends lost 6 bases and 6 bases, in that order; junction bases with no gene match: 9. Germline V gene sequence: CDR1 MNHEY, CDR2 SVGEGT. Here the CDR3 reads CASSPVWTGVNEQFF. CDR3 coding DNA: TGTGCCAGCAGCCCGGTCTGGACAGGGGTCAATGAGCAGTTCTTC.

The V gene is TRBV14, the J gene TRBJ2-7, with D uncertain. The V gene lost 4 bases and the J gene lost 5 bases, with 9 bases spanning the gap. From germline, CDR1 is SGHDN and CDR2 FVKESK. This CDR3 has 12 amino acids. The CDR3 coding sequence is TGTGCCAGCAGCCCCACCTTCAACGAGCAGTACTTC. It yields the protein CASSPTFNEQYF.

The rearrangement links TRBV6-5 to TRBJ1-5; 9 positions match TRBD1. Trimming removed 5 bases from V and 4 bases from J; junction bases left unmatched: 3. The CDR3 consists of 14 residues. Germline V gives CDR1 MNHEY, CDR2 SVGAGI. This chain's CDR3 is CASSRDRDNQPQHF. The CDR3 coding sequence is TGTGCCAGCAGTAGGGACAGGGATAATCAGCCCCAGCATTTT.

V and J are TRBV9 and TRBJ2-1; maybe TRBD2 (5 bases). Trimming cost V 0 bases and J 2 bases, with 9 bases left between them. The CDR3 spans 15 residues. Germline assignment: CDR1 SGDLS and CDR2 YYNGEE. DNA of the CDR3: TGTGCCAGCAGCGTAGGTAGTAGCGCCTACAATGAGCAGTTCTTC. Its protein product is CASSVGSSAYNEQFF.

The chain recombines TRBV7-2 with TRBJ2-1; TRBD2 agrees at 8 bases. Germline-derived CDR1 and CDR2 are SGHTA and FQGNSA. V gave up 1 base and J gave up 5 bases; unmatched junction bases: 7. The CDR3 consists of 16 residues. The CDR3 coding sequence is TGTGCCAGCAGCTTAGGGTTGGCGGGAGGCCACAATGAGCAGTTCTTC. Translated: CASSLGLAGGHNEQFF. The variable domain in full, completed from reference TRBV7-2 and TRBJ2-1, reads GAGVSQSPSNKVTEKGKDVELRCDPISGHTALYWYRQSLGQGLEFLIYFQGNSAPDKSGLPSDRFSAERTGGSVSTLTIQRTQQEDSAVYLCASSLGLAGGHNEQFFGPGTRLTVL.

The chain joins TRBV7-9 to TRBJ2-3; TRBD2 matches at 12 bases. The CDR3 has 16 amino acids. The germline gives CDR1 SEHNR, CDR2 FQNEAQ (reference sequence). V shed 5 bases and J 2 bases; nucleotides not matched to a gene: 5. Here the CDR3 reads CASSPTSGGLTDTQYF. The CDR3 DNA reads TGTGCCAGCAGCCCGACTAGCGGGGGACTCACAGATACGCAGTATTTT. Full variable domain (outside the CDR3, taken from reference TRBV7-9 and TRBJ2-3): DTGVSQNPRHKITKRGQNVTFRCDPISEHNRLYWYRQTLGQGPEFLTYFQNEAQLEKSRLLSDRFSAERPKGSFSTLEIQRTEQGDSAMYLCASSPTSGGLTDTQYFGPGTRLTVL.

The chain combines TRBV6-5 with TRBJ2-2, with D hard to call. Germline CDR1 MNHEY, CDR2 SVGAGI. V was cut by 3 bases and J by 5 bases, with 7 bases left in between. The CDR3 is 13 amino acids. This CDR3 reads CASSYGVTGELFF. CDR3 sequence (DNA): TGTGCCAGCAGTTATGGGGTAACCGGGGAGCTGTTTTTT.

In this sample, this clonotype turned up once. The rearrangement links TRBV3-1 to TRBJ1-2; 7 bases match TRBD1. The CDR3 is made up of 14 amino acids. Germline loops: CDR1 LGHDT, CDR2 YNNKEL (reference sequence). V shed 3 bases, J shed 4 bases, and the junction held 5 bases outside the gene matches. CDR3 coding DNA: TGTGCCAGCAGCCAGGGGACAGCACTCTATGGCTACACCTTC. It codes for CASSQGTALYGYTF. Supplemented by reference TRBV3-1 and TRBJ1-2, the full variable domain reads DTAVSQTPKYLVTQMGNDKSIKCEQNLGHDTMYWYKQDSKKFLKIMFSYNNKELIINETVPNRFSPKSPDKAHLNLHINSLELGDSAVYFCASSQGTALYGYTFGSGTRLTVV.

This clonotype was counted only a few times. In DNA, the CDR3 is TGTGCCAGCAGTTTGGGATCTTTTAACACTGAAGCTTTCTTT. Translated, it gives CASSLGSFNTEAFF. The rearrangement uses TRBV6-2 or TRBV6-3 and TRBJ1-1; unclear D gene. Germline lookup yields CDR1 MNHEY and CDR2 SVGEGT. Trimming left V 4 bases short and J 2 bases short, with 11 bases between. This CDR3 spans 14 amino acids.

V usage is TRBV27 and J usage is TRBJ2-7; TRBD2 matches at 10 bases. This CDR3 has 16 residues. Germline trimming cut 0 bases from V and 1 base from J; bases unmatched to any gene: 3. Per germline, CDR1 MNHEY and CDR2 SMNVEV (reference sequence). CDR3 sequence: CASSLSRTSGSYEQYF. In nucleotides, the CDR3 is TGTGCCAGCAGTTTATCGCGGACTAGCGGATCCTACGAGCAGTACTTC.